This TCR beta chain is drawn from a study of shared clonotypes between healthy human individuals. Evenly divided among several immunoSEQ plates was the genomic DNA of each subset. Sequenced by immunoSEQ multiplex PCR; TCRdb stores in-frame clones only, minus some. The sample holds around 600,000 clones, more than 95% seen once. A note on this clone: Its antigen is undetermined.

Naivety among CD8 cells was defined by CD45RO negativity and positive CCR7 selection, thereby excluding terminally differentiated effector memory CD45RA+ cells. Adults of Caucasian background living in Nashville, Tennessee made up all donors. Study observations and caveats: The authors sampled blood alone, and tissue repertoires likely differ. Investigators expected sequencing depth to affect clonotype sharing among donors.

Germline V gene sequence: CDR1 LNHDA, CDR2 SQIVND (reference sequence). This CDR3 comprises 14 residues. Trimming cost V 3 bases and J 4 bases; bases outside gene matches: 5. The material sequenced was naive CD8+ T cells sorted from blood. The sequence derives from a man aged 25-40 years in good health. The rearrangement links TRBV19 to TRBJ2-7, with 8 bases lining up with TRBD2. Here the CDR3 DNA reads TGTGCCAGTAGTATTGCGGGGGGCGCGTACGAGCAGTACTTC. Its protein is CASSIAGGAYEQYF.